Many counts were recorded for the clone carrying this T cell receptor (beta chain). Authors of the study amplified TCR beta CDR3 regions from RNA transcripts. HTBI primers were the set used in a first-round RT-PCR of the TCR CDR3. TCRdb itself ran the multiplex PCR reads through MiXCR, one entry per CDR3 protein. The data contain around 610,000 distinct CDR3 sequences, about 15% of them seen just once; the ten biggest clones take up about 4%. The data derive from a study of T cells in Graves' hyperthyroidism and ophthalmopathy. The length of the CDR3 is 15 residues. J gave up 1 base and V 3 bases, and 5 bases lay outside the gene matches.

The sequence came from a woman aged 40 to 49 with Graves' ophthalmopathy. The sequenced sample was blood. The chain joins TRBV12-3 or TRBV12-4 to TRBJ2-5, with 7 nucleotides matching TRBD2. CDR3 sequence reads: CASSFASSGQETQYF. In nucleotides, the CDR3 is TGTGCCAGCAGTTTCGCCTCTAGCGGCCAAGAGACCCAGTACTTC.